The text below deals with one TCR beta chain. Different DNA sequences within this sample yield the same CDR3. The entry originates in a study of blood T cell repertoires in COVID-19. Assay used: immunoSEQ multiplex PCR; TCRdb lists only in-frame clones, some missing. Found here are about 240,000 clones, 82% of them singletons; the top ten hold about 3.2%. Germline CDR1 MNHEY, CDR2 SVGAGI. J was trimmed by 7 bases and V by 6 bases; bases with no gene match: 3. The CDR3 runs 12 residues. This TCR derives from a woman aged 18-35 years with acute or convalescent COVID-19. The specimen was peripheral blood. The chain recombines TRBV6-5 with TRBJ2-7; 10 nucleotides agree with TRBD1. The CDR3: CASSRTGGEQYF. CDR3 bases: TGTGCCAGCAGCAGGACAGGGGGGGAGCAGTACTTC.